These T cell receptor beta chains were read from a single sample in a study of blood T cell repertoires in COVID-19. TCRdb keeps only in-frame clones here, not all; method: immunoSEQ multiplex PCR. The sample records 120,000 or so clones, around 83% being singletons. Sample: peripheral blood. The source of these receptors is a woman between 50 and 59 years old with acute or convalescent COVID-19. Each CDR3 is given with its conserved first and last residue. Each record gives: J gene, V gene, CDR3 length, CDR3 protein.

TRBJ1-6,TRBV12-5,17,CASGLVGGYSYNSPLHF
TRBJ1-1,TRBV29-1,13,CSVERASSTEAFF
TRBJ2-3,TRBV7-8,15,CASNLAGGPGDTQYF
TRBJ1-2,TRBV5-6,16,CASSFLKGRAQYGYTF
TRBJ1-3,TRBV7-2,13,CASSLVSGNTIYF
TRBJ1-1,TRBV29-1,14,CSVDSRLGGTEAFF
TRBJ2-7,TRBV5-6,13,CASSLGQSYEQYF
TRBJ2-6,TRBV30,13,CAWSLPGANVLTF
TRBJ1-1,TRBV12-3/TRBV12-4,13,CASSLLFHTEAFF
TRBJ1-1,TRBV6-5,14,CASRQDRGVGEAFF
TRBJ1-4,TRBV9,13,CASSSGRNEKLFF
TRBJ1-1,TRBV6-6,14,CASSYSEGNTEAFF
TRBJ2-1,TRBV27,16,CASSFSRQGLYNEQFF
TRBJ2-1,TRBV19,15,CASSTQGSGLNEQFF
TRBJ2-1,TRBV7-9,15,CASRRTGEPYNEQFF
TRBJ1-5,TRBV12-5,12,CASGQGNQPQHF
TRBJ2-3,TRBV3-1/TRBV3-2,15,CASSQELAGADTQYF
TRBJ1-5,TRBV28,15,CASSPHVGGLVAQHF
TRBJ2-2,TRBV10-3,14,CAIEGQGNTGELFF
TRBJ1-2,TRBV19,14,CASSMGPRDYGYTF
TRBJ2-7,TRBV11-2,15,CASSDSGQHLYEQYF
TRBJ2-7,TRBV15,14,CATIPGTGPYEQYF
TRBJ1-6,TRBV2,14,CASSERQGNSPLHF
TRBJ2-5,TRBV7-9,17,CASSPWGQGVSKETQYF
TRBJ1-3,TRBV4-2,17,CASSQVQARFSGNTIYF
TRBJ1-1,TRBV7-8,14,CASSGTNRNTEAFF
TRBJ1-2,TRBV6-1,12,CASSERGAGYTF
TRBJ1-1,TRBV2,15,CASRGTGIFNTEAFF
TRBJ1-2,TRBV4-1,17,CASSQDLSRGANYGYTF
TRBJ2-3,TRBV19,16,CASSKEKGFSTDTQYF
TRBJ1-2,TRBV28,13,CASSLRQGYGYTF
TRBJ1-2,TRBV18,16,CASSPPNYGRFYGYTF
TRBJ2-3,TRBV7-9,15,CASSQTEGFTDTQYF
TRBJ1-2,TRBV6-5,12,CASTGDRRGYTF
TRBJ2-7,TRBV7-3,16,CASSPSPGLSSYEQYF
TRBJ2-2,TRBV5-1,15,CASSSINRVTGELFF
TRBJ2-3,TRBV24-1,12,CATSAVTDTQYF